Detailed here is one TCR beta chain. What this receptor recognizes is not known. No quality values exist for individual bases; no much larger clone is one base distant. At diagnosis, tumor, uninvolved tumor-adjacent lung and peripheral blood were collected and then preserved as a mix of FFPE and fresh-frozen material. For TCR repertoire profiling, blood samples were analyzed in the form of peripheral blood mononuclear cells. TCR beta CDR3 regions were sequenced from DNA using the immunoSEQ Assay. The authors' pipeline ran thus. T cell density was computed as TCR beta template counts normalized to usable DNA estimated by amplifying housekeeping genes. The preseqR package was used to estimate richness by extrapolating to 400,000 templates for PBMC samples and to 120,000 templates for tissue samples. Clonality was defined by subtracting Pielou's evenness from one. Differential abundance testing on productive amino-acid clonotypes, with a minimum total count of 5 and an alpha of 0.1, was used to identify tissue-enriched TCRs. The Jaccard Index and the Morisita Overlap Index were used to measure how much the repertoires overlapped between compartments. GLIPH grouped TCR beta CDR3s together with public tetramer-defined viral CDR3s, and a viral motif had to include at least three viral sequences and show V-gene enrichment. TCRdb re-hosts the immuneACCESS table, in-frame sequences only. Its copies lack some clones; in the studies checked, an unresolved V gene accounts for under half of them, and the cause for the rest is not known. Clone size and the V and J calls come from that table; the DNA yielded D and trimming. The sample contains tens of thousands of clones, roughly nine tenths of them found a single time. In total, the top ten clones hold roughly 2.5% of the sample.

The source of the sample is a study of T cells in localized non-small cell lung cancer (dated by TCRdb to 2018 to 2021). About the study as a whole: The study analyzed T cell repertoires of about 230 early-stage NSCLC patients, comparing tumors and uninvolved tumor-adjacent lungs. The cohort consisted of about 240 treatment-naive NSCLC patients whose localized lung tumors had been resected. A mean age of 66.3 years was recorded for the NSCLC patients, of whom around 120 were male and 95 to 110 were female.

There are 15 amino acids in the CDR3, from cysteine to phenylalanine inclusive. Only the CDR3 DNA is retained, 45 bases long and in frame from the first base. Reading the germline V gene gives CDR1 MNHNS and CDR2 SASEGT. Relative to germline, V is 7 bases shorter and J is 2 bases shorter, with 15 bases between their ends. General study outcomes and caveats: A median of around 50 of the top 100 tumor clones were detected in paired uninvolved adjacent lung, and 25 to 35 of these tumor clones were also found among the top 100 clones of the paired uninvolved adjacent lung. Uninvolved tumor-adjacent lung showed the highest T cell clonality, higher than tumor, which suggests more focused antigenic responses in the uninvolved tumor-adjacent lung. Higher T cell density in blood was associated with longer overall survival, whereas higher clonality in adjacent lung was associated with shorter survival. Because the study design was exploratory, TCR variables were selected using unadjusted p-values without false-discovery rate correction. Because multi-region tumor sequencing was not done, intratumor heterogeneity could not be ruled out.

The chain is assembled from TRBV6-1 and TRBJ1-5; TRBD1 is perhaps the D gene, given 6 matching bases. This clonotype was obtained from a man between 40 and 70 years old with stage II lung adenocarcinoma. Here the sequenced sample was PBMCs, taken before any cancer treatment. The CDR3 protein is CASNIQGGGNQPQHF. The sequence in DNA is TGTGCCAGCAATATACAGGGTGGAGGCAATCAGCCCCAGCATTTT.